The source of this T cell receptor beta chain is a study of T cell responses to AZD1222 COVID-19 vaccine (dated by TCRdb to about 2021). General notes on the study: Because spike-specific TCR depth and breadth did not differ between the two schedules, AZD1222 recipients who got a second dose at roughly 4 weeks were pooled with those who got a second dose at roughly 12 weeks. TCR sequencing was performed for 233 trial participants, of whom about 200 were given two doses of AZD1222 and approximately 25 were given two doses of MenACWY control vaccine. Enrollment into the trials was organized by age into subgroups of 18-55, 56-69 and 70-plus years, and those subgroups contained approximately 160, 26 and 62 TCR-sequenced participants, respectively. Beyond this particular receptor, the publication reports: In the small 56-69-year group, the increase in depth fell short of significance, most likely because of low power. Most participants were white British and females outnumbered males, and the authors suggested that clonal diversity may have been underestimated. Because no samples from the day 14 peak response were available, repertoires could be characterized only after the peak T cell response. CD4 TCRs associated with the vaccine covered the entire spike protein, and the dominant responses were in regions 160-218 and 743-854. A significant rise in spike-specific TCR breadth and depth was observed after two AZD1222 doses relative to day 0 and relative to MenACWY recipients. Reportedly, almost half of the unique spike-specific TCRs recognized epitopes lying outside the regions that are mutated in the B.1.351 and B.1.1.7 variants. Conclusions about previously exposed vaccinees are limited because only 5 or 6 AZD1222 recipients were SARS-CoV-2 seropositive at baseline.

Taken from cysteine to phenylalanine, the CDR3 has 14 residues. The retained sequence is limited to the CDR3, 42 bases, with the frame set at the first base. The germline V and J ends show losses of 5 bases and 5 bases respectively, and no gene match explains 6 bases of the junction. The germline V gene provides CDR1 SGHTA and CDR2 FQGTGA. In the paper's terms, the time point label means: baseline before first vaccination. The vaccinee samples were drawn from two UK trials, COV001 and COV002, one of which was a single-blind randomized controlled phase 2/3 trial testing AZD1222 (ChAdOx1 nCoV-19) in healthy adults. For TCRbeta chain sequencing, PBMC samples from trial participants were taken at day 0 and at day 28 after the second dose. The CDR3 regions of human TCRbeta chains were analyzed by immunosequencing. For the original study's pipeline: TCRs in the repertoires were compared against a reference library of SARS-CoV-2-specific TCRs that had been generated with the MIRA antigen-specificity platform. Breadth meant the fraction of unique TCRs that were SARS-CoV-2-associated, whereas depth meant the fraction of total T cells that were SARS-CoV-2-associated. Using the MIRA data, each spike-specific TCR was mapped to the spike region that the TCR reacts to and placed in a CD4 or CD8 class. Log10-transformed breadth and depth values were compared by one-way ANOVA with Sidak's multiple comparisons tests. The table comes from immuneACCESS by way of TCRdb, which keeps in-frame sequences with V and J called. Part of the clones is missing from these tables; in studies checked, under half for an unresolved V gene and the rest for unknown reasons. V and J calls and clone size are given by that table; D and trimming were obtained from the DNA. Here the sample has some 150,000 clones; about 88% occur a single time. Roughly 2.9% of the sample lies in the top ten.

Comment on this clone: It has no known antigen specificity. Per-base qualities were not stored, and no clone one base away is much larger.

The starting material was peripheral blood, obtained on day 0 of AZD1222 vaccination. The chain links TRBV7-3 with TRBJ2-5; TRBD2 agrees with 9 junctional bases. The origin of this receptor is an adult in good health. The bases read TGTGCCAGCAGCCCGGGACTAGCTTCGGAGACCCAGTACTTC. Translation gives CASSPGLASETQYF.